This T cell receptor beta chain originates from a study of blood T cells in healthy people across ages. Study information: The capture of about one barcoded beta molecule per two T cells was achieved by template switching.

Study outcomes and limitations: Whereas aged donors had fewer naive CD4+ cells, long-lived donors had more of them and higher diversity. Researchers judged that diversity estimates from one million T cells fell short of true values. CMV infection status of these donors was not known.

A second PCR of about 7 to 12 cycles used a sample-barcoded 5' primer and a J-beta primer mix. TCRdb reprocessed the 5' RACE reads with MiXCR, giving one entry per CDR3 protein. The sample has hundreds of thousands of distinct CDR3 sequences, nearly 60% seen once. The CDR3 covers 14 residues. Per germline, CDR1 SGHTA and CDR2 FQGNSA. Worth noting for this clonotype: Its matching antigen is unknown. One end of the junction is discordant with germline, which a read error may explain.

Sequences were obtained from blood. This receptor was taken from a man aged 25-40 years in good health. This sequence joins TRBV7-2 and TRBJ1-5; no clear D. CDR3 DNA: TGTGCCAGCAGCTTAGATGATAGCTATCAGCCCCAGCATTTT. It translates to CASSLDDSYQPQHF. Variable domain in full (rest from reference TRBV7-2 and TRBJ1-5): GAGVSQSPSNKVTEKGKDVELRCDPISGHTALYWYRQSLGQGLEFLIYFQGNSAPDKSGLPSDRFSAERTGGSVSTLTIQRTQQEDSAVYLCASSLDDSYQPQHFGDGTRLSIL.